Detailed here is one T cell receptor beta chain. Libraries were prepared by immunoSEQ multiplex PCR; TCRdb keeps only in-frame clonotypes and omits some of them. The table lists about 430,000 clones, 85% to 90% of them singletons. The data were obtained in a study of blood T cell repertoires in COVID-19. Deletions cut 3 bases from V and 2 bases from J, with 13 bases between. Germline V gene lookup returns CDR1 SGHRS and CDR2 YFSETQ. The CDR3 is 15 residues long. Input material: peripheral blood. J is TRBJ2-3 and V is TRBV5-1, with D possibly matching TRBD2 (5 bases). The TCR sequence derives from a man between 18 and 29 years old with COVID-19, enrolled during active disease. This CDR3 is CASSSRGLNTDTQYF. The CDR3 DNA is TGCGCCAGCAGCTCCCGGGGTTTGAACACAGATACGCAGTATTTT.